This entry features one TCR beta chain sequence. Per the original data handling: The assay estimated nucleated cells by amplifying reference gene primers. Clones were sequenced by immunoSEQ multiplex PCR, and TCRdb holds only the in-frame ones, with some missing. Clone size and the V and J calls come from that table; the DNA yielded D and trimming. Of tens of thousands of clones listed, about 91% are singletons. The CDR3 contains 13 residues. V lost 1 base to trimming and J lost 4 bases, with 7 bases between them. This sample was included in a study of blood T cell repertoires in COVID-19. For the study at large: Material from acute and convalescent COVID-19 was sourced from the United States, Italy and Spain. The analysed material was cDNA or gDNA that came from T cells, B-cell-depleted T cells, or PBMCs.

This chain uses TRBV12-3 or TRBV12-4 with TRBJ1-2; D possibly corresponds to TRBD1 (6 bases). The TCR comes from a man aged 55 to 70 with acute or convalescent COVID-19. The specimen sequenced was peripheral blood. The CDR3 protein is CASSLEQGYGYTF. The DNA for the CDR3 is TGTGCCAGCAGTTTAGAACAGGGCTATGGCTACACCTTC.